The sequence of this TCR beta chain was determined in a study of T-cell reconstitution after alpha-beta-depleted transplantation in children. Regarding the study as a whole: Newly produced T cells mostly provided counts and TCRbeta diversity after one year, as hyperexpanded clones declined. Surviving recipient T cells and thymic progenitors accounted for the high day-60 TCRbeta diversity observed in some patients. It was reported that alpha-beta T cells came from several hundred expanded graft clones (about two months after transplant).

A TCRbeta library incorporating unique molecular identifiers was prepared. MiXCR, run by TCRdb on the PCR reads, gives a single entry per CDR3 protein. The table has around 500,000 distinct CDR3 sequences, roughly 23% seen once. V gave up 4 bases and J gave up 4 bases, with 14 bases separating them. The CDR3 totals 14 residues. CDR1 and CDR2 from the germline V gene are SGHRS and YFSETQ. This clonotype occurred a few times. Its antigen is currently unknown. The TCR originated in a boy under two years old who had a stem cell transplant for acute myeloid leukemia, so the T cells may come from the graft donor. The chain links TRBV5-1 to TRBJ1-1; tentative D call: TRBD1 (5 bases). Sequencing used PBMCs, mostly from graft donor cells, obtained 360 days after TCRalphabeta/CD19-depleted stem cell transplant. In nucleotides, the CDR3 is TGCGCCAGCAGCAACAGGAAAGTTGGCACTGAAGCTTTCTTT. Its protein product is CASSNRKVGTEAFF. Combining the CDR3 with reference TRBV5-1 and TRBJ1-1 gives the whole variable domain KAGVTQTPRYLIKTRGQQVTLSCSPISGHRSVSWYQQTPGQGLQFLFEYFSETQRNKGNFPGRFSGRQFSNSRSEMNVSTLELGDSALYLCASSNRKVGTEAFFGQGTRLTVV.